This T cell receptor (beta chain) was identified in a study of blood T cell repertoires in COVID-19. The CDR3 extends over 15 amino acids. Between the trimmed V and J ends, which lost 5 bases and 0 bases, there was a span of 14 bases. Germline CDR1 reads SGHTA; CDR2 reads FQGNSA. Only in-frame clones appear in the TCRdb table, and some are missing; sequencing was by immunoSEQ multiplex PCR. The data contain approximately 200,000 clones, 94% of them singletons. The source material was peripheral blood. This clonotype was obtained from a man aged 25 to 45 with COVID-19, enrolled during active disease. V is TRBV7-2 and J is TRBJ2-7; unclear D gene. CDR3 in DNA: TGTGCCAGCAGCCAGCGAACCGAGAGCTCCTACGAGCAGTACTTC. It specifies CASSQRTESSYEQYF.